This T cell receptor (beta chain) was sequenced for a study of shared clonotypes between healthy human individuals. The CDR3 runs 14 residues. Trimming took 3 bases from V and 3 from J; bases not matched to a gene: 5. Looked up from germline, CDR1 is KGHSH and CDR2 is LQKENI. In replicate PCRs of unsorted PBMC, around 0.3 ug DNA, roughly 31,000 T cell genomes, was used. Some clones are missing from TCRdb's copy, which holds only in-frame ones; the method was immunoSEQ multiplex PCR. The sample lists approximately 510,000 clones; about four fifths were seen once. The chain recombines TRBV18 with TRBJ2-7; 7 bases match TRBD1. The sample comprised PBMCs. The clonotype was recovered from a woman in her thirties or forties in good health. Some clones in this sample may be carry-over from other donors' samples. The CDR3 DNA is TGTGCCAGCTCACCGGGGCAGGGGGACTACGAGCAGTACTTC. Its protein product is CASSPGQGDYEQYF.